Presented here are 13 T cell receptor beta chains from one specimen sequenced in a study of control samples from healthy donors and cancer patients. Assay used: immunoSEQ multiplex PCR; TCRdb lists only in-frame clones, some missing. The sample yields 120,000 or so clones, roughly 91% seen once. Material for sequencing was blood. Receptors were obtained from a man aged 35 to 55 in good health.

The chain is built from TRBV3-1 (or the pseudogene TRBV3-2) and TRBJ2-3; D possibly matches TRBD1 or TRBD2 (5 bases each). Deletions cut 0 bases from V and 2 bases from J, with 12 bases between. This CDR3 has 16 amino acids. CDR1 LGHDT and CDR2 YNNKEL come from the germline V gene (reference sequence). CDR3 coding DNA: TGTGCCAGCAGCCAAGATCGGCTAGGGACCACAGATACGCAGTATTTT. Residues: CASSQDRLGTTDTQYF.

This rearrangement joins TRBV28 to TRBJ1-5; the D is unclear. V was pared by 4 bases and J by 8 bases, with 9 bases between. Germline lookup yields CDR1 MDHEN and CDR2 SYDVKM. The CDR3 covers 12 residues. As DNA, the CDR3 is TGTGCCAGCAGTTCCCAATTGGAGCCCCAGCATTTT. Its protein product is CASSSQLEPQHF.

With regard to this clone: This same CDR3 is encoded by further DNA sequences in the sample. This sequence joins TRBV6-5 and TRBJ1-2; weak D call: TRBD1 (5 bases). Germline values: CDR1 MNHEY, CDR2 SVGAGI. The CDR3 is made up of 13 amino acids. The V and J ends lost 6 bases and 4 bases respectively, with 12 bases between them. The CDR3 region has the DNA TGTGCCAGCAGAAGAGACAGAGGCTATGGCTACACCTTC. It is translated as CASRRDRGYGYTF.

The rearrangement joins TRBV30 to TRBJ2-7, with D possibly TRBD2 on 6 matching bases. V lost 4 bases and J 2 bases, leaving 6 bases between the germline ends. This CDR3 comprises 11 residues. Germline CDR1 is GTSNPN and CDR2 is SVGIG (reference sequence). For the CDR3, the DNA is TGTGCCTGGACTAGCGCCTACGAGCAGTACTTC. This sequence encodes CAWTSAYEQYF. The entire variable domain, with the rest obtained from reference TRBV30 and TRBJ2-7, is as follows: SQTIHQWPATLVQPVGSPLSLECTVEGTSNPNLYWYRQAAGRGLQLLFYSVGIGQISSEVPQNLSASRPQDRQFILSSKKLLLSDSGFYLCAWTSAYEQYFGPGTRLTVT.

This chain uses TRBV30 with TRBJ2-6; D not resolved. CDR3 length equals 12 residues. The germline V and J ends were trimmed by 5 bases and 3 bases, with 5 bases remaining between them. From germline, CDR1 is GTSNPN and CDR2 SVGIG (reference sequence). CDR3 DNA sequence: TGTGCCTGGGACCTTGGGGCCAACGTCCTGACTTTC. It yields the protein CAWDLGANVLTF.

This chain connects TRBV6-4 to TRBJ2-1; TRBD2 matches at 10 bases. The CDR3 totals 15 residues. Losses at the gene ends were 2 bases for V and 6 bases for J; bases not matched to a gene: 4. Germline-derived CDR1 and CDR2 are MRHNA and SNTAGT. CDR3 sequence: CASSDQRGGTNEQFF. The CDR3, as DNA: TGTGCCAGCAGTGACCAGCGGGGGGGCACCAATGAGCAGTTCTTC.

The V call is TRBV25-1, the J call TRBJ2-1; 7 nucleotides align to TRBD2. V dropped 3 bases and J dropped 13; count of bases not matched to a gene: 6. The CDR3 runs 12 residues. In germline, CDR1 is MGHDK, CDR2 SYGVNS. CDR3 nucleotide sequence: TGTGCCAGCAGTGACCAAGCGGGGTCTCAGTTCTTC. Its translation is CASSDQAGSQFF.

This chain uses TRBV7-2 with TRBJ1-2, with 7 nucleotides matching TRBD1. Germline V gene data show CDR1 as SGHTA and CDR2 as FQGNSA. The length of the CDR3 is 15 residues. V shed 3 bases and J 2 bases; nucleotides not matched to a gene: 6. DNA of the CDR3: TGTGCCAGCAGCTTTGGGGGGACAGCAAACTATGGCTACACCTTC. Its translation is CASSFGGTANYGYTF.

In this sample, this clone turned up once. The chain is built from TRBV2 and TRBJ1-6; 7 nucleotides line up with TRBD1. CDR3 size: 13 residues. V dropped 11 bases and J dropped 6; count of bases not matched to a gene: 7. Germline values: CDR1 SNHLY, CDR2 FYNNEI. CDR3 sequence (DNA): TGTGCCGGTACCGGGACAGTTAATTCACCCCTCCACTTT. Its protein product is CAGTGTVNSPLHF. Complete variable domain (other parts from reference TRBV2 and TRBJ1-6): EPEVTQTPSHQVTQMGQEVILRCVPISNHLYFYWYRQILGQKVEFLVSFYNNEISEKSEIFDDQFSVERPDGSNFTLKIRSTKLEDSAMYFCAGTGTVNSPLHFGNGTRLTVT.

The chain is built from TRBV29-1 and TRBJ2-5, with unresolved D. The CDR3 consists of 12 residues. CDR1 and CDR2 from the germline V gene are SQVTM and ANQGSEA. Trimming stripped 5 bases from V and 2 bases from J, with 9 bases between. In DNA, the CDR3 is TGCAGCGTTAAGTCACTTCAAGAGACCCAGTACTTC. Translation gives CSVKSLQETQYF.

The chain recombines TRBV6-4 with TRBJ1-4, with 7 nucleotides matching TRBD1. Looked up from germline, CDR1 is MRHNA and CDR2 is SNTAGT. The CDR3 covers 17 residues. The trim removed 5 bases at V and 2 bases at J, leaving 11 bases unmatched. The CDR3 coding sequence is TGTGCCAGCAGTAAGACAGGGTTGTTTGGCACTAATGAAAAACTGTTTTTT. Protein product: CASSKTGLFGTNEKLFF.

This clone was counted once. The chain carries TRBV9 and TRBJ2-3; D unresolved. Trimming shortened V by 0 bases and J by 4 bases, and 3 bases separated the two germline ends. The CDR3 contains 12 residues. The germline V gene has CDR1 SGDLS and CDR2 YYNGEE. This CDR3 is CASSVVADTQYF. CDR3 DNA: TGTGCCAGCAGCGTAGTCGCAGATACGCAGTATTTT. Full variable domain (missing parts from reference TRBV9 and TRBJ2-3): DSGVTQTPKHLITATGQRVTLRCSPRSGDLSVYWYQQSLDQGLQFLIQYYNGEERAKGNILERFSAQQFPDLHSELNLSSLELGDSALYFCASSVVADTQYFGPGTRLTVL.

The DNA of the CDR3 is TGTGCCACCAGTGACCCTTTTGTGGGCGGGGGGTTCAATGAGCAGTTCTTC. Translated, it gives CATSDPFVGGGFNEQFF. The J gene is TRBJ2-1, the V gene TRBV24-1; 8 positions match TRBD2. The ends lost 4 bases at V and 6 bases at J; junction bases unmatched: 13. Germline-derived CDR1 and CDR2 are KGHDR and SFDVKD. The CDR3 runs to 17 residues.